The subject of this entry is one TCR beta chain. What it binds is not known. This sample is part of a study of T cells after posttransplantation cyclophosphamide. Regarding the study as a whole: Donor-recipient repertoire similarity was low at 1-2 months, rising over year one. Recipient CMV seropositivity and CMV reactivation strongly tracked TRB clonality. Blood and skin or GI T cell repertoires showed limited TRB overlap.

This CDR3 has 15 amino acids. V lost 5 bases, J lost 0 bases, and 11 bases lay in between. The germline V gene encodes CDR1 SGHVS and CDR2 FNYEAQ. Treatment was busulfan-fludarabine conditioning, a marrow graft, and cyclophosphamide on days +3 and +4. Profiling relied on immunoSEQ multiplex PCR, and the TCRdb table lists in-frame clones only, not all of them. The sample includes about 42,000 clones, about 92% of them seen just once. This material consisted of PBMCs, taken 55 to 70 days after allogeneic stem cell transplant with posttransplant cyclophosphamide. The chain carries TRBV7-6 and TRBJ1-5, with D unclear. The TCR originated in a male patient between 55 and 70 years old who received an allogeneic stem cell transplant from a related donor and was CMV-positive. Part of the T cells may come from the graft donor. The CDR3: CASSPGSGSNQPQHF. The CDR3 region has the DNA TGTGCCAGCAGCCCCGGGTCGGGTAGCAATCAGCCCCAGCATTTT.